These T cell receptor beta chains were read from a single sample in a study of Graves' ophthalmopathy and Graves' hyperthyroidism. TCRdb passed the multiplex PCR reads through MiXCR, listing each CDR3 protein once. The data hold 740,000 or so distinct CDR3 sequences, with roughly 40% observed a single time. Sequencing was carried out using peripheral blood. The receptors were sampled from an adult man with Graves' ophthalmopathy. CDR3s include the opening cysteine and the closing phenylalanine or tryptophan. D genes are given only for firm matches. Some rows mark clone size as missing; the rest say once, few, many or name a class of expanded clone.

J	D	size	V	DNA	CDR3
TRBJ2-7	TRBD2	many	TRBV7-8	TGTGCCAGCAGCTTAGAAGGGACTAGCGGGAGCTACGAGCAGTACTTC	CASSLEGTSGSYEQYF
TRBJ1-1	.	few	TRBV6-5	TGTGCCAGCAGTTACTCCGTCCGTTGGGGTTCGAACACTGAAGCTTTCTTT	CASSYSVRWGSNTEAFF
TRBJ2-2	.	few	TRBV5-1	TGCGCCAGCAGAACATCAGGGGGGGACACCGGGGAGCTGTTTTTT	CASRTSGGDTGELFF
TRBJ2-7	.	few	TRBV7-6	TGTGCCAGCAGCTTAGTTGGGGGAGTCTACGAGCAGTACTTC	CASSLVGGVYEQYF
TRBJ2-7	.	many	TRBV29-1	TGCAGCGTCGGGACCCACTACGAGCAGTACTTC	CSVGTHYEQYF
TRBJ2-5	TRBD2	many	TRBV29-1	TGCAGCGTTGAACTGGGACTAGCGGGAGAAGAGACCCAGTACTTC	CSVELGLAGEETQYF
TRBJ2-2	.	few	TRBV25-1	TGTGCCAGCAGTGACTCTAGCCGCACCGGGGAGCTGTTTTTT	CASSDSSRTGELFF
TRBJ2-5	TRBD2	.	TRBV10-3	TGTGCCATCGGTGAAACCTCACTAGCGGGAGGAGAGACCCAGTACTTC	CAIGETSLAGGETQYF
TRBJ1-2	TRBD1	.	TRBV9	TGTGCCAGCAGCGTATATCGACAGGGGGCCGGCGCTAACTATGGCTACACCTTC	CASSVYRQGAGANYGYTF
TRBJ1-4	.	many	TRBV7-9	TGTGCCAGCAGCTTAACGGGGTCAACTAATGAAAAACTGTTTTTT	CASSLTGSTNEKLFF
TRBJ1-1	.	many	TRBV29-1	TGCAGCGTTGAAAGCCGGTACACTGAAGCTTTCTTT	CSVESRYTEAFF
TRBJ2-7	TRBD1	many	TRBV29-1	TGCAGCGCCGAAGGGGCGGGACAGGGCTCCTACGAGCAGTACTTC	CSAEGAGQGSYEQYF
TRBJ2-7	TRBD2	few	TRBV20-1	TGCAGTGCTAGGCCAAGCGGGAGGGTTTCCTACGAGCAGTACTTC	CSARPSGRVSYEQYF
TRBJ2-5	.	.	TRBV29-1	TGCAGCGCCAGCGAAGACAGGCTCCGAGAGACCCAGTACTTC	CSASEDRLRETQYF
TRBJ1-6	.	.	TRBV29-1	TGCAGCGTTGAATCGGGGAGAGGGTCACCCCTCCACTTT	CSVESGRGSPLHF
TRBJ1-1	.	few	TRBV28	TGTGCCAGCAGTATTCGAAGGGGGAACACTGAAGCTTTCTTT	CASSIRRGNTEAFF
TRBJ1-6	.	.	TRBV6-6	TGTGCCAGCAGGCTTTTGGGCTATAATTCACCCCTCCACTTT	CASRLLGYNSPLHF
TRBJ1-2	.	few	TRBV7-3	TGTGCCAGCAGCCCTACTAGTTGGGGAAACTATGGCTACACCTTC	CASSPTSWGNYGYTF
TRBJ1-2	.	.	TRBV20-1	TGCAGTGCTAGAGATCTACCCACCATTTATGGCTACACCTTC	CSARDLPTIYGYTF
TRBJ2-5	TRBD1	.	TRBV12-3/TRBV12-4	TGTGCCATCAGTGAGTCGGCGGGACAGGGCTTTTACCAAGAGACCCAGTACTTC	CAISESAGQGFYQETQYF
TRBJ2-7	.	.	TRBV7-9	TGTGCCAGCAGCTTGTCAACGGAAAGGGGGTTCCTCTACGAGCAGTACTTC	CASSLSTERGFLYEQYF
TRBJ2-2	.	.	TRBV25-1	TGTGCCAGCAGCTTATTACAGGGTACCACCGGGGAGCTGTTTTTT	CASSLLQGTTGELFF
TRBJ2-7	TRBD1	.	TRBV10-2	TGTGCCTGGAGTGCCGGGACAGGGTTCTACGAGCAGTACTTC	CAWSAGTGFYEQYF
TRBJ2-7	.	.	TRBV7-3	TGTGCCAGCAGCCAGGGACATCCCCATGACTCCTACGAGCAGTACTTC	CASSQGHPHDSYEQYF
TRBJ2-7	.	few	TRBV14	TGTGCCAGCAGCCAAGCGGCTCTAAGGCAGTACTTC	CASSQAALRQYF
TRBJ2-2	TRBD1	many	TRBV29-1	TGCAGCGTTTCGGGACAGGGAAAGTACACCGGGGAGCTGTTTTTT	CSVSGQGKYTGELFF
TRBJ2-2	.	.	TRBV25-1	TGTGCCAGCAGCATCCTCACCGGGGAGCTGTTTTTT	CASSILTGELFF
TRBJ1-6	.	.	TRBV12-3/TRBV12-4	TGTGCCAGCAGTCTCAGGGACGGGGTAAATTCACCCCTCCACTTT	CASSLRDGVNSPLHF
TRBJ2-5	.	.	TRBV7-9	TGTGCCAGCAGTTTCTTTAGGGGACACTCCCAAGAGACCCAGTACTTC	CASSFFRGHSQETQYF
TRBJ1-5	.	few	TRBV25-1	TGTGCCAGCAGTCCTAGATTGGGGACTAATCAGCCCCAGCATTTT	CASSPRLGTNQPQHF
TRBJ2-6	.	.	TRBV25-1	TGTGCCAGCAGTCCTTCGGGGGGCTCGTACTCTGGGGCCAACGTCCTGACTTTC	CASSPSGGSYSGANVLTF
TRBJ1-5	.	.	TRBV20-1	TGCAGTGCTGGCCGGACAGTCAATCAGCCCCAGCATTTT	CSAGRTVNQPQHF
TRBJ2-7	.	few	TRBV7-9	TGTGCCAGCAGCTTAGTACGGACAGCCAGCTCCTACGAGCAGTACTTC	CASSLVRTASSYEQYF
TRBJ1-2	.	many	TRBV10-3	TGTGCCATCACCCCGTTGTCCGCTGCTAACTATGGCTACACCTTC	CAITPLSAANYGYTF
TRBJ2-1	TRBD2	once	TRBV20-1	TGCAGTGCTAGAACCGGACTAGCGGGAGTCAATGAGCAGTTCTTC	CSARTGLAGVNEQFF
TRBJ2-7	.	many	TRBV19	TGTGCCAGTAGTACACCAGCGGGCTACGAGCAGTACTTC	CASSTPAGYEQYF
TRBJ1-2	.	few	TRBV25-1	TGTGCCAGCAGCCAAGACACCTGGGGTAACGGCTACACCTTC	CASSQDTWGNGYTF
TRBJ2-2	.	few	TRBV5-1	TGCGCCAGCAGCTTGGTGCAGATGAACACCGGGGAGCTGTTTTTT	CASSLVQMNTGELFF
TRBJ1-1	.	.	TRBV7-9	TGTGCCAGCAGCTTAGATCTTCGGAGAGGGAGGGACACTGAGGCTTTCTTT	CASSLDLRRGRDTEAFF
TRBJ2-2	TRBD2	.	TRBV25-1	TGTGCCAGCAGTCCAGGAGGACTAGCGGGAGCCGGGGAGCTGTTTTTT	CASSPGGLAGAGELFF
TRBJ1-2	TRBD1	.	TRBV5-1	TGCGCCAGCAGCTTGGATAGCAGGGGGTATGGCTACACCTTC	CASSLDSRGYGYTF
TRBJ1-2	.	.	TRBV7-2	TGTGCCAGCAGCTTACAGGATAGGTACTATGGCTACACCTTC	CASSLQDRYYGYTF
TRBJ1-6	TRBD1	many	TRBV12-3/TRBV12-4	TGTGCCAGCAGTTTAATGGACAGGGCGAATTCACCCCTCCACTTT	CASSLMDRANSPLHF
TRBJ2-5	.	.	TRBV5-1	TGCGCCAGCAGTTCCAGGTGGGGCCGGGGAGAGACCCAGTACTTC	CASSSRWGRGETQYF
TRBJ2-7	TRBD2	many	TRBV29-1	TGCAGCGTCGGTGGGACTAGCGGGGGGGTCTACGAGCAGTACTTC	CSVGGTSGGVYEQYF
TRBJ2-5	.	.	TRBV7-9	TGTGCCAGCAGCGAAGGGACGGAGAGGACCCAGTACTTC	CASSEGTERTQYF
TRBJ1-1	.	.	TRBV25-1	TGTGCCAGCGGGGGGATGAACACTGAAGCTTTCTTT	CASGGMNTEAFF
TRBJ1-6	.	many	TRBV20-1	TGCAGTGCTAGGATGGGCTATAATTCACCCCTCCACTTT	CSARMGYNSPLHF
TRBJ2-5	.	.	TRBV7-9	TGTGCCAGCAGCTTAAATCCCGGTTTTGCGGCGGTACAAGAGACCCAGTACTTC	CASSLNPGFAAVQETQYF
TRBJ1-1	.	few	TRBV2	TGTGCCAGCAGTGGGGGTCTCGAAGCTTTCTTT	CASSGGLEAFF
TRBJ2-5	.	many	TRBV7-9	TGTGCCAGCAGCCGACTTTCCTCGCGGCCCCAGGGCGAGACCCAGTACTTC	CASSRLSSRPQGETQYF
TRBJ2-6	TRBD1	.	TRBV29-1	TGCAGCGTTGAATGGCTGGGACAGTCGAACACCGGGGCCAACGTCCTGACTTTC	CSVEWLGQSNTGANVLTF
TRBJ1-2	.	.	TRBV29-1	TGCAGCGTTGAGGCGGCAGAGGGTGGCTACACCTTC	CSVEAAEGGYTF
TRBJ1-6	.	many	TRBV6-5	TGTGCCAGCAGTTACACAGAGGGTAATTCACCCCTCCACTTT	CASSYTEGNSPLHF